Sequencing of this TCR beta chain was carried out in a study of blood T cell repertoires in COVID-19. Study in general: Acute-phase and convalescent COVID-19 samples originated in the United States, Italy and Spain. The cDNA or gDNA used as material had been derived from T cells, B-cell-depleted T cells, or PBMCs.

Germline loops: CDR1 MNHEY, CDR2 SMNVEV (reference sequence). This CDR3 is built from 16 residues. The V segment lost 5 bases and the J segment 2 bases; nucleotides outside the gene matches: 12. In terms of age and location, participants ranged from roughly 18 to 95 years and lived in 24 US areas. Up to 2 weeks before entering the study, exposed participants had met a COVID-19 case. The assay was immunoSEQ multiplex PCR, and TCRdb's table has in-frame clones only and misses some. The table lists 130,000 to 150,000 clones, roughly 87% of them singletons, with approximately 3.8% in the top ten. This TCR derives from a woman in her forties who had been exposed to COVID-19. The chain joins TRBV27 to TRBJ2-7, with 7 bases matching TRBD1. The sample taken for sequencing was PBMCs or T cells enriched from blood (not recorded which). The DNA for the CDR3 is TGTGCCAGCAGTAAACAGGGGATGATGGTCACCTACGAGCAGTACTTC. Translating it yields CASSKQGMMVTYEQYF.